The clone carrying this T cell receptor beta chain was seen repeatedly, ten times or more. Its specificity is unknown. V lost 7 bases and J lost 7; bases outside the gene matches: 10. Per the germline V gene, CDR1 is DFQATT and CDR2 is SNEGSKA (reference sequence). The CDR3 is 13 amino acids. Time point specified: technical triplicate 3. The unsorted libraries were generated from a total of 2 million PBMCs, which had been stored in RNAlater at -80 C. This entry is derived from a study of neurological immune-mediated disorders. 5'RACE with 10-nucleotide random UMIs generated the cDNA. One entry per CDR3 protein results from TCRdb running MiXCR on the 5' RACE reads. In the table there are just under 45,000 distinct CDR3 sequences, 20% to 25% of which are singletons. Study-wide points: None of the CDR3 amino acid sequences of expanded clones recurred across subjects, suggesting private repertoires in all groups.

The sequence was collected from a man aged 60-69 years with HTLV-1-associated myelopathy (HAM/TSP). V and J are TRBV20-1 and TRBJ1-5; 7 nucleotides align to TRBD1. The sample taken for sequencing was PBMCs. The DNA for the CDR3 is TGCAGTGTTACAGGGGTTTCGGGGCAGCCCCAGCATTTT. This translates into CSVTGVSGQPQHF.